These 18 T cell receptor beta chains were all obtained from the same sample, sequenced in a study of control samples from healthy donors and cancer patients. Repertoires were generated with immunoSEQ multiplex PCR, while TCRdb's copy carries only in-frame clones and drops some. The repertoire includes about 60,000 clones, about nine tenths of them detected once, and 0.95% to 1.5% sits in the top ten. What was sequenced was PBMCs. These receptors were collected from a woman aged 45 to 65 with colorectal cancer.

The chain joins TRBV2 to TRBJ1-4, with D hard to call. Between the trimmed V and J ends, which lost 3 bases and 3 bases, there was a span of 8 bases. The CDR3 has 14 amino acids. Germline values: CDR1 SNHLY, CDR2 FYNNEI. The CDR3 DNA reads TGTGCCAGCAGTGACGTCCGATCTAATGAAAAACTGTTTTTT. Its protein product is CASSDVRSNEKLFF.

The rearrangement links TRBV9 to TRBJ1-2, with D unclear. There are 14 residues in the CDR3. The V end lost 0 bases, the J end lost 1 base, and 7 bases lay between the germline ends. Germline CDR1 and CDR2: SGDLS and YYNGEE. As DNA, the CDR3 is TGTGCCAGCAGCGTAGCCGGGGTTAACTATGGCTACACCTTC. It translates to CASSVAGVNYGYTF.

The rearrangement joins TRBV7-2 to TRBJ2-5; 9 bases fit TRBD2. Trimming cost V 5 bases and J 5 bases; bases outside gene matches: 15. The CDR3 is 17 residues long. The germline gives CDR1 SGHTA, CDR2 FQGNSA. The CDR3 loop is CASSPRLAAPPGETQYF. CDR3 DNA sequence: TGTGCCAGCAGCCCCAGACTAGCGGCCCCGCCGGGGGAGACCCAGTACTTC. Full variable domain (remainder filled in from reference TRBV7-2 and TRBJ2-5): GAGVSQSPSNKVTEKGKDVELRCDPISGHTALYWYRQSLGQGLEFLIYFQGNSAPDKSGLPSDRFSAERTGGSVSTLTIQRTQQEDSAVYLCASSPRLAAPPGETQYFGPGTRLLVL.

J is TRBJ1-1 and V is TRBV11-2; unclear D gene. Trimming left V 1 base short and J 3 bases short, with 3 bases between. CDR3 size: 12 residues. In germline, CDR1 is SGHAT, CDR2 FQNNGV. This CDR3 reads CASSLGHTEAFF. CDR3 in DNA: TGTGCCAGCAGCTTAGGGCACACTGAAGCTTTCTTT.

The V gene is TRBV24-1, the J gene TRBJ1-1, with D tentatively TRBD1 (6 bases). V shed 12 bases and J shed 4 bases, with 17 bases lying between them. Germline V gene lookup returns CDR1 KGHDR and CDR2 SFDVKD. CDR3 length: 13 amino acids. In DNA, the CDR3 is TGTGCCCCGGGGAGAGGGGGTGTCACTGAAGCTTTCTTT. Amino acid sequence: CAPGRGGVTEAFF.

On this clone: At one end the junction does not follow the germline gene, possibly because of a read error. Other DNA sequences in this specimen translate into the identical CDR3. This sequence joins TRBV28 and TRBJ2-1; 8 bases align to TRBD2. The CDR3 is 13 residues long. The germline V gene has CDR1 MDHEN and CDR2 SYDVKM. The CDR3 DNA is TGTGCCAGCACTCGAGCGGGGGACAACGAGCAGTTCTTC. This translates into CASTRAGDNEQFF.

The chain links TRBV3-1 (or the pseudogene TRBV3-2) to TRBJ1-6, with D tentatively TRBD1 (6 bases). There are 17 residues in the CDR3. The germline V and J ends were trimmed by 4 bases and 6 bases, with 19 bases remaining between them. Per germline, CDR1 LGHDT and CDR2 YNNKEL (reference sequence). The CDR3 nucleotides read TGTGCCAGCAGCCCCATCGGAAGGGGGACCTCTAATTCACCCCTCCACTTT. The encoded protein is CASSPIGRGTSNSPLHF.

CDR3 in amino acids: CASSSDRASGNEQFF. CDR3 DNA sequence: TGTGCCAGCAGCTCGGACAGGGCTAGCGGGAATGAGCAGTTCTTC. V gene TRBV7-3 combines with J gene TRBJ2-1; the D gene could be TRBD1 or TRBD2 (8 bases each). Germline assignment: CDR1 SGHTA and CDR2 FQGTGA. V lost 4 bases and J 7 bases, leaving 17 bases between the germline ends. The CDR3 is 15 residues long. Filled out from reference TRBV7-3 and TRBJ2-1, the complete variable domain reads GAGVSQTPSNKVTEKGKYVELRCDPISGHTALYWYRQSLGQGPEFLIYFQGTGAADDSGLPNDRFFAVRPEGSVSTLKIQRTERGDSAVYLCASSSDRASGNEQFFGPGTRLTVL.

The chain carries TRBV9 and TRBJ2-5, with D unclear. V was cut by 1 base and J by 5 bases, with 6 bases left in between. Germline V gene sequence: CDR1 SGDLS, CDR2 YYNGEE. This CDR3 comprises 12 residues. CDR3 coding DNA: TGTGCCAGCAGCGTATCTGGGGAGACCCAGTACTTC. Amino acid sequence: CASSVSGETQYF.

This chain uses TRBV6-6 with TRBJ2-2, with D unresolved. The CDR3 spans 13 residues. Deletions cut 1 base from V and 5 bases from J, with 5 bases between. Germline V gene lookup returns CDR1 MNHNY and CDR2 SVGAGI (reference sequence). CDR3 loop: CASSYLGTGELFF. The CDR3 DNA reads TGTGCCAGCAGTTACTTGGGAACCGGGGAGCTGTTTTTT.

The chain couples TRBV4-2 to TRBJ1-3; D remains ambiguous. Looked up from germline, CDR1 is LGHNA and CDR2 is YNFKEQ. The length of the CDR3 is 16 residues. V lost 0 bases and J lost 5, with 14 bases in between. The CDR3 protein is CASSQEIRRDRNTIYF. The CDR3 DNA is TGTGCCAGCAGCCAAGAGATTCGGAGGGATAGAAACACCATATATTTT.

The chain employs TRBV10-3 and TRBJ1-5; 12 bases are shared with TRBD1. V shed 5 bases and J 2 bases; nucleotides not matched to a gene: 10. CDR1 ENHRY and CDR2 SYGVKD come from the germline V gene. The CDR3 covers 18 residues. The CDR3 reads CAISLPGQGALGNQPQHF. CDR3 coding DNA: TGTGCCATCAGTTTACCGGGACAGGGGGCTTTGGGCAATCAGCCCCAGCATTTT.

V and J are TRBV2 and TRBJ2-1; TRBD2 matches at 11 bases. The CDR3 spans 15 residues. Germline V gene sequence: CDR1 SNHLY, CDR2 FYNNEI. V lost 6 bases and J lost 6; bases outside the gene matches: 7. CDR3 nucleotide sequence: TGTGCCAGCAGACCTCCGGGACTAGCGGCCAATGAGCAGTTCTTC. Translated, it gives CASRPPGLAANEQFF.

V is TRBV11-2 and J is TRBJ2-7; D call uncertain. Germline V gene data show CDR1 as SGHAT and CDR2 as FQNNGV. CDR3 length equals 15 residues. The ends were cut back, 4 bases at V and 0 bases at J, with 13 bases in the middle. CDR3 DNA: TGTGCCAGCAGCTACCTCTCACAGAGCTCCTACGAGCAGTACTTC. Translation gives CASSYLSQSSYEQYF.

This chain uses TRBV7-6 with TRBJ2-3; a possible D gene is TRBD2 (7 bases). Deletions cut 2 bases from V and 2 bases from J, with 23 bases between. Germline values: CDR1 SGHVS, CDR2 FNYEAQ. This CDR3 is built from 19 residues. The CDR3 nucleotides are TGTGCCAGCAGCTTACCACCGGGGGGCTTAGGGTTTTCCACAGATACGCAGTATTTT. Translation gives CASSLPPGGLGFSTDTQYF.

The CDR3 nucleotides read TGTGCTAGTGGTTTTTTAGGACAGCTAGCAACTAATGAAAAACTGTTTTTT. Its protein product is CASGFLGQLATNEKLFF. V is TRBV12-5 and J is TRBJ1-4, with D perhaps TRBD1 (6 bases). Germline CDR1 and CDR2: LGHNT and FRNRAP. The CDR3 is made up of 17 amino acids. V dropped 3 bases and J dropped 0 bases, with 14 bases sitting between them.

The rearrangement uses TRBV11-2 and TRBJ2-1; the match to TRBD1 covers 7 bases. V shed 4 bases and J 7 bases; nucleotides not matched to a gene: 19. Germline loops: CDR1 SGHAT, CDR2 FQNNGV. The CDR3 extends over 18 amino acids. The CDR3, as DNA: TGTGCCAGCAGCTGGAAAAGACAGGGATTGAACAGGAGGAATGAGCAGTTCTTC. It is translated as CASSWKRQGLNRRNEQFF.

This sequence joins TRBV19 and TRBJ1-4; D is undetermined. Per germline, CDR1 LNHDA and CDR2 SQIVND (reference sequence). V gave up 7 bases and J gave up 5 bases, with 11 bases separating them. This CDR3 has 13 amino acids. This CDR3 reads CASIGRGNEKLFF. The CDR3 DNA reads as TGTGCCAGTATCGGACGGGGAAATGAAAAACTGTTTTTT. The whole variable domain, filled in from reference TRBV19 and TRBJ1-4, reads DGGITQSPKYLFRKEGQNVTLSCEQNLNHDAMYWYRQDPGQGLRLIYYSQIVNDFQKGDIAEGYSVSREKKESFPLTVTSAQKNPTAFYLCASIGRGNEKLFFGSGTQLSVL.